The clone carrying this TCR beta chain has only a few counts. The antigen remains unidentified. One entry per CDR3 protein results from TCRdb running MiXCR on the 5' RACE reads. The sample yields roughly 560,000 distinct CDR3 sequences, roughly 20% seen once. The V end lost 4 bases, the J end lost 7 bases, and 17 bases lay between the germline ends. The V gene's germline CDR1 is SEHNR and CDR2 FQNEAQ (reference sequence). This CDR3 spans 15 amino acids. This sample is drawn from a study of T-cell memory formation after mild COVID-19. Study-wide results and limits: Clonal second-wave expansions that peaked on day 37 had unconfirmed SARS-CoV-2 specificity. Clones shrinking between day 15 and 85 showed a balanced CD4/CD8 split, and those that grew later tilted toward CD4+.

The chain couples TRBV7-9 to TRBJ1-5, with D possibly being TRBD1 (6 bases). The sample taken for sequencing was PBMCs or a T cell subset sorted from them (not recorded which). The source of this sequence is an adult woman who had mild COVID-19 (a few samples of this study predate the infection). Cell type and time point are not known. CDR3 bases: TGTGCCAGCAGCTCTAGCCGGGGGGCCAGCCAGCCCCAGCATTTT. It is translated as CASSSSRGASQPQHF.